These T cell receptor beta chains were read from a single sample in a study of cytomegalovirus exposure and HLA in healthy donors. Libraries were prepared by immunoSEQ multiplex PCR; TCRdb keeps only in-frame clonotypes and omits some of them. The sample holds about 210,000 clones, approximately 86% seen once. The sequenced material came from PBMCs. These receptor sequences come from a woman in her thirties in good health and CMV-seronegative. Each CDR3 is given with its conserved first and last residue.

V | CDR3
TRBV19 | CASRRKGEGYTF
TRBV11-1 | CASSDSHRPSGANVLTF
TRBV2 | CASSEALAGGETQYF
TRBV2 | CASLAGAYNEQFF
TRBV28 | CASKPSGANVLTF
TRBV7-9 | CASSPGTTLGDEQFF
TRBV6-1 | CASSDSTAGEQYF
TRBV27 | CASARGRLREGLYEQFF
TRBV19 | CASSIGQGGFLNTGELFF
TRBV5-4 | CASSLSSGRLDTQYF
TRBV5-1 | CASSSASGVQETQYF
TRBV29-1 | CSVRQGAGYEQYF
TRBV28 | CASSHPRGQYF
TRBV5-1 | CASSLLAGGQETQYF
TRBV5-4 | CASTVWGEETQYF
TRBV9 | CASSATGVGTEAFF
TRBV30 | CAWGTGQETQYF
TRBV6-6 | CASRLRGQTNEQFF
TRBV2 | CASSEGRPNSPLHF
TRBV6-1 | CASILLAGGPLFF
TRBV28 | CASSTRVGIQPQHF
TRBV5-4 | CASSFSTGQETQYF
TRBV5-6 | CASSPAGQGGSEAFF
TRBV11-1 | CASSSGTGAPGQFF
TRBV7-9 | CASSLVAYSLNYGYTF
TRBV4-1 | CASSHLFRTDYEQYF
TRBV6-1 | CASRSQQGITDTQYF
TRBV5-1 | CASSPGQGSNQPQHF
TRBV18 | CASSRVGVNQPQHF
TRBV10-1 | CASSTNRAGGYTF
TRBV6-1 | CASSGKSGGKGYTF
TRBV28 | CASSIAGGTRELFF
TRBV28 | CASSAVWSYNEQFF
TRBV5-6 | CASSKRTGGGMEVQYF
TRBV7-9 | CASSYPGGTNQETQYF
TRBV28 | CASSYQVLYNEQFF
TRBV28 | CASSKYRDQETQYF
TRBV27 | CASSLSSYSGNTIYF
TRBV5-4 | CASSFGQRNYNEQFF
TRBV28 | CASSQQGVANTEAFF
TRBV9 | CASSVEEGFGNQPQHF
TRBV5-1 | CASSAGLPGAEAFF
TRBV7-3 | CASSRSGGDHNEQFF
TRBV6-4 | CATGSFGQMGTGELFF
TRBV4-1 | CASSTLGLAGGRAYNEQFF
TRBV28 | CASSTAGQGSYGYTF
TRBV11-2 | CASSAGTVYEQYF
TRBV7-8 | CASSLDFTSGPQSYEQYF
TRBV7-3 | CASSLIPSGREGNEQFF
TRBV7-3 | CASSSGLAGVNEQFF
TRBV5-1 | CASSSLPLNTDTQYF
TRBV28 | CASSLTGPTYEQYF
TRBV28 | CARGDRVNYEQYF
TRBV10-3 | CAIGLAGTRGGQETQYF
TRBV12-5 | CASGWGDAYGGEQFF
TRBV19 | CASSSQYSDRYTEAFF